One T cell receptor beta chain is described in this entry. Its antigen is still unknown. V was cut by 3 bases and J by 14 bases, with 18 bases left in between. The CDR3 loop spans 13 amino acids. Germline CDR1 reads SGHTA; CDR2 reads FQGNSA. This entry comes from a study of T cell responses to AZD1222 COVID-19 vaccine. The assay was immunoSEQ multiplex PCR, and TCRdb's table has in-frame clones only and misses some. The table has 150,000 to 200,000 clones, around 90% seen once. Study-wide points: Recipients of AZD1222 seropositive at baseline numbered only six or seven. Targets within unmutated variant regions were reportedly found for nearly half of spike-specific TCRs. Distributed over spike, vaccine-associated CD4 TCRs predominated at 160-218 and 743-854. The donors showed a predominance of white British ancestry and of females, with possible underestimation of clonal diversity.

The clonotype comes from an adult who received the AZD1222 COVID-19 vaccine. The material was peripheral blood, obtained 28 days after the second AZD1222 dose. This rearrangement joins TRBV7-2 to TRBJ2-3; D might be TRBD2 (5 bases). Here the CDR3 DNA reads TGTGCCAGCAGCTTTAACCGGGATCAAAGTGGGTATTTT. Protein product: CASSFNRDQSGYF. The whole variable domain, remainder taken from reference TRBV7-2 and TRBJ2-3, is GAGVSQSPSNKVTEKGKDVELRCDPISGHTALYWYRQSLGQGLEFLIYFQGNSAPDKSGLPSDRFSAERTGGSVSTLTIQRTQQEDSAVYLCASSFNRDQSGYFGPGTRLTVL.